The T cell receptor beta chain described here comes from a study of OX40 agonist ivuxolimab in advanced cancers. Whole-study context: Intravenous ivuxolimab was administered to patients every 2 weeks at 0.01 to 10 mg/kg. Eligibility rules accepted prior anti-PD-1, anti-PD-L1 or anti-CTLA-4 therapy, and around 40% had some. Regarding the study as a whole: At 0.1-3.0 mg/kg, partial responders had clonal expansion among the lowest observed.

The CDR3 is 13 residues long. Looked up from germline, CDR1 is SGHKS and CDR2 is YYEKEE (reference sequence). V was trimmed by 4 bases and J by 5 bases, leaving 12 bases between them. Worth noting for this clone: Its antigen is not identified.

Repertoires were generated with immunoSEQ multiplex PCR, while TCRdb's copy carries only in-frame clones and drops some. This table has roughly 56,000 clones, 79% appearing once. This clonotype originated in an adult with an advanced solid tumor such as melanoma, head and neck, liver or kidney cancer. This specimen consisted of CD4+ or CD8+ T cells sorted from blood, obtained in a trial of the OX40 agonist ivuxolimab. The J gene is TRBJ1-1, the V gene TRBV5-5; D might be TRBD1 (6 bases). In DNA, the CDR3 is TGTGCCAGCAGCGTGGACAGCGTAACTGAAGCTTTCTTT. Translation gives CASSVDSVTEAFF.